Described below is a single T cell receptor beta chain sequence and its context. Its antigen is unknown. This specimen belongs to a study of shared clonotypes between healthy human individuals. Study-wide points: The expectation was that sequencing depth would affect clonotype sharing among donors.

V was clipped by 0 bases and J by 5 bases, with 13 bases between them. Germline CDR1 LGHNA, CDR2 YNFKEQ. There are 15 residues in the CDR3. The assay was immunoSEQ multiplex PCR, and TCRdb's table has in-frame clones only and misses some. The sample consists of around 1,900,000 clones, just under 95% of them appearing once. Naive CD8 cells lacked CD45RO, underwent positive selection for CCR7 and left out terminally differentiated effector memory CD45RA+ cells. Donors comprised healthy HIV-negative adults lacking recent acute infections or vaccinations. This sequence originates from a man aged 18 to 30 in good health. Some clones in this sample may be carry-over from other donors' samples. The material sequenced was naive CD8+ T cells from PBMCs. The rearrangement links TRBV4-2 to TRBJ1-1; D is unclear. CDR3 bases: TGTGCCAGCAGCCAAGAGATGTTTGGAAGGACTGAAGCTTTCTTT. Translating gives CASSQEMFGRTEAFF.